This T cell receptor (beta chain) emerged from a study of a mutant IDH1 vaccine in newly diagnosed glioma. Profiling relied on immunoSEQ multiplex PCR, and the TCRdb table lists in-frame clones only, not all of them. Seen here are about 55,000 clones, about four fifths observed once, and the top ten hold 6% to 6.5%. The time point denotes: week 23, last vaccination. Vaccinated patients received 300 ug of mutant IDH1 20-mer peptide per dose, with topical imiquimod. Germline CDR1 MNHEY, CDR2 SMNVEV (reference sequence). The CDR3 length is 13 residues. V lost 2 bases and J 2 bases, leaving 5 bases between the germline ends. The count of this clone is one. Its antigen is not identified.

The chain joins TRBV27 to TRBJ2-3; D call uncertain. This clonotype was obtained from a man aged 40-55 years with glioma. Sequenced material: PBMCs, taken from a glioma patient whose treatment included an IDH1 peptide vaccine. The CDR3 DNA reads as TGTGCCAGCAGTTTACGCCTCACAGATACGCAGTATTTT. Its translation: CASSLRLTDTQYF.